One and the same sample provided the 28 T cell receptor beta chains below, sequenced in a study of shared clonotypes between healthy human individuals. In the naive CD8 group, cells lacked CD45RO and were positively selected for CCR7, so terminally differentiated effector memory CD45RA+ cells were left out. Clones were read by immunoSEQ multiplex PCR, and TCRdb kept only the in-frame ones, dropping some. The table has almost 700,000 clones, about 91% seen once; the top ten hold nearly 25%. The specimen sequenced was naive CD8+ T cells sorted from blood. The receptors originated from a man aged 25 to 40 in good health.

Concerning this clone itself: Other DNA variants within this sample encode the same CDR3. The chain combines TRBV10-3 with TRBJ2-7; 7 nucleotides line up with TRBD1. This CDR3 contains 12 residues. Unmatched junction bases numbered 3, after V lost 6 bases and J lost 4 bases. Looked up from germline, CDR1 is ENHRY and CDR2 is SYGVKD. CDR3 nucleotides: TGTGCCATCAGAGGGGACAGTTACGAGCAGTACTTC. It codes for CAIRGDSYEQYF.

The CDR3 protein is CASSDIRTGESYEQYF. CDR3 nucleotide sequence: TGTGCCAGCAGTGATATAAGGACAGGGGAATCGTACGAGCAGTACTTC. This rearrangement joins TRBV2 to TRBJ2-7; 9 bases fit TRBD1. V lost 3 bases to trimming and J lost 4 bases; unmatched junction nucleotides: 10. Germline V lookup: CDR1 SNHLY, CDR2 FYNNEI. This CDR3 is built from 16 residues. Full variable domain (outside the CDR3, taken from reference TRBV2 and TRBJ2-7): EPEVTQTPSHQVTQMGQEVILRCVPISNHLYFYWYRQILGQKVEFLVSFYNNEISEKSEIFDDQFSVERPDGSNFTLKIRSTKLEDSAMYFCASSDIRTGESYEQYFGPGTRLTVT.

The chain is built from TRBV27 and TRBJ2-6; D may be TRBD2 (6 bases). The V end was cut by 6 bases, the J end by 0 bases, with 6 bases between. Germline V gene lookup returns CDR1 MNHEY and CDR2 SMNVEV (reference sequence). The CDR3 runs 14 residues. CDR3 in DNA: TGTGCCAGCAGGCGGGGCTCTGGGGCCAACGTCCTGACTTTC. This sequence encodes CASRRGSGANVLTF.

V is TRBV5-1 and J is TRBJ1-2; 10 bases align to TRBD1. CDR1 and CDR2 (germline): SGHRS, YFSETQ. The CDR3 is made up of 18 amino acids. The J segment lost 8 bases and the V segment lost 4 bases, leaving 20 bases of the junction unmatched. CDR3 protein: CASSLSPGTGALQWGYTF. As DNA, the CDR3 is TGCGCCAGCAGCCTGAGCCCCGGGACAGGGGCCTTACAATGGGGCTACACCTTC.

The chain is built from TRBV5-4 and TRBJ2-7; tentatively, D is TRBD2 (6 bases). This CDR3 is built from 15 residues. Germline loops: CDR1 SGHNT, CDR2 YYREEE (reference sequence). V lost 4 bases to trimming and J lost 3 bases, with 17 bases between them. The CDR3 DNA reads TGTGCCAGCAGCGTGGGTCCGGGAGACTACTACGAGCAGTACTTC. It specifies CASSVGPGDYYEQYF. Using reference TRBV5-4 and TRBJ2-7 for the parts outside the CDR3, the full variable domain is ETGVTQSPTHLIKTRGQQVTLRCSSQSGHNTVSWYQQALGQGPQFIFQYYREEENGRGNFPPRFSGLQFPNYSSELNVNALELDDSALYLCASSVGPGDYYEQYFGPGTRLTVT.

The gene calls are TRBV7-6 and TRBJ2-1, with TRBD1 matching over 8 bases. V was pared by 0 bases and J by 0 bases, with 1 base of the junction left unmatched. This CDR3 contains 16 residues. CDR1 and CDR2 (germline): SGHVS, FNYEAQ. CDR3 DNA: TGTGCCAGCAGCTTAGCGGACAGGGCCTCCTACAATGAGCAGTTCTTC. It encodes CASSLADRASYNEQFF.

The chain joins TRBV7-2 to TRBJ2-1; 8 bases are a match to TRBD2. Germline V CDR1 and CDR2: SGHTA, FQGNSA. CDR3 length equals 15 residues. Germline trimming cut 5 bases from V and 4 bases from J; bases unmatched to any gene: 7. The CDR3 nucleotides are TGTGCCAGCAGCCCAGGACTAGCCACTTACAATGAGCAGTTCTTC. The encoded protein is CASSPGLATYNEQFF.

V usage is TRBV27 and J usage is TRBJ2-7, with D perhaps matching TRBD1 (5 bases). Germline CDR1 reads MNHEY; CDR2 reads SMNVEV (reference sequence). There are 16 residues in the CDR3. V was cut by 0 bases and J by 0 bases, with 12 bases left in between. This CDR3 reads CASSLSKQEVSYEQYF. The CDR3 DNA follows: TGTGCCAGCAGTTTATCGAAACAGGAAGTCTCCTACGAGCAGTACTTC.

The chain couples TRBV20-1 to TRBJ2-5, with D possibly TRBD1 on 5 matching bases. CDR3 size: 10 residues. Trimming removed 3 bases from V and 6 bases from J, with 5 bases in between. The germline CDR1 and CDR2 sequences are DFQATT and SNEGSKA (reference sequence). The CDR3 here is CSARGQTQYF. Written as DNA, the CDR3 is TGCAGTGCTAGGGGGCAGACCCAGTACTTC.

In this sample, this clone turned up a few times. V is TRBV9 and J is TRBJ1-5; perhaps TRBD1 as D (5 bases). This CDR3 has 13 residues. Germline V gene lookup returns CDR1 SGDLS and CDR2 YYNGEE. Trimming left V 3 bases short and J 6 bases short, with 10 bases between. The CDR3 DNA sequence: TGTGCCAGCAGCGCCGGGGACGGTCAGCCCCAGCATTTT. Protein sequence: CASSAGDGQPQHF.

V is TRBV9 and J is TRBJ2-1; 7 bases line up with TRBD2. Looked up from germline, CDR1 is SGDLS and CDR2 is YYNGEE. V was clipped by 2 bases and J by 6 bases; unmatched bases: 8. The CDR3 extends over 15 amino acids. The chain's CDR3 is CASSVSGRAGNEQFF. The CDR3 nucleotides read TGTGCCAGCAGCGTTAGTGGGAGGGCCGGCAATGAGCAGTTCTTC.

The chain's CDR3 is CASSPRPPGQGSETQYF. CDR3 DNA: TGTGCCAGCAGTCCAAGGCCACCGGGACAGGGATCGGAGACCCAGTACTTC. This sequence joins TRBV27 and TRBJ2-5; TRBD1 matches 9 bases. The length of the CDR3 is 17 residues. The germline gives CDR1 MNHEY, CDR2 SMNVEV (reference sequence). J was trimmed by 5 bases and V by 5 bases; bases with no gene match: 15.

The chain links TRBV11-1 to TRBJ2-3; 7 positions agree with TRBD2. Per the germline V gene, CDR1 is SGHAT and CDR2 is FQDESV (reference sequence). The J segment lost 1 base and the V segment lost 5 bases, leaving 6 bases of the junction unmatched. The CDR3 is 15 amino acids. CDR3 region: CASSPTSDRTDTQYF. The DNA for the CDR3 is TGTGCCAGCAGCCCTACTAGCGACCGCACAGATACGCAGTATTTT.

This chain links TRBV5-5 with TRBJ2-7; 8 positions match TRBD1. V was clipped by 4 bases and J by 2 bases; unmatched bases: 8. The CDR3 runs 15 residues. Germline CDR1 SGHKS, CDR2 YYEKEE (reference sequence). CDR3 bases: TGTGCCAGCAGCGTCCGGGACAGGCTAGCCTACGAGCAGTACTTC. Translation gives CASSVRDRLAYEQYF.

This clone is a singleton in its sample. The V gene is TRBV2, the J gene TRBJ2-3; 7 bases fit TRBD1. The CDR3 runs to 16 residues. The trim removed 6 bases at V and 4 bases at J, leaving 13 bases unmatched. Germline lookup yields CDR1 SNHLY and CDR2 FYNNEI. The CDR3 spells CASRDRPGFAADTQYF. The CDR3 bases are TGTGCCAGCAGGGACAGGCCTGGGTTTGCGGCAGATACGCAGTATTTT.

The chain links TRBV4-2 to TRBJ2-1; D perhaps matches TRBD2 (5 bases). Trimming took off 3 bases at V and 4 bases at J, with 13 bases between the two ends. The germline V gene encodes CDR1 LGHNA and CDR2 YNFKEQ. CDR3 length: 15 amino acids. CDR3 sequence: CASSQTTGIYNEQFF. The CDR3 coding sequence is TGTGCCAGCAGCCAGACAACCGGGATTTACAATGAGCAGTTCTTC.

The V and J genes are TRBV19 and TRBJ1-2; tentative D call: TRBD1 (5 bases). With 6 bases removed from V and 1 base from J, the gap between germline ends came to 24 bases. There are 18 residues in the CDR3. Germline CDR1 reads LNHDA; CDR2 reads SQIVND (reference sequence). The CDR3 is CASRGWDPRSLRNYGYTF. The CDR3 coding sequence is TGTGCCAGTAGGGGTTGGGACCCCCGATCTTTACGTAACTATGGCTACACCTTC. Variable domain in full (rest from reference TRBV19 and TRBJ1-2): DGGITQSPKYLFRKEGQNVTLSCEQNLNHDAMYWYRQDPGQGLRLIYYSQIVNDFQKGDIAEGYSVSREKKESFPLTVTSAQKNPTAFYLCASRGWDPRSLRNYGYTFGSGTRLTVV.

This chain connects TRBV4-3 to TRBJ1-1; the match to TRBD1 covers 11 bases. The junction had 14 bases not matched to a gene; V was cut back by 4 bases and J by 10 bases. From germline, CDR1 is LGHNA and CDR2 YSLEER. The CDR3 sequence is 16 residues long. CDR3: CASSPGQGADARIAFF. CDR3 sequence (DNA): TGCGCCAGCAGCCCCGGACAGGGGGCTGATGCCCGAATAGCTTTCTTT.

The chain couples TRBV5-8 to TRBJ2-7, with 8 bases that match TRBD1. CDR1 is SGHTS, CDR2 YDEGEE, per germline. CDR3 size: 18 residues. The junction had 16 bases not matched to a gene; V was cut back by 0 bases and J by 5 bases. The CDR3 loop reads CASSLGDQRQGIVHEQYF. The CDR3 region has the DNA TGTGCCAGCAGCTTGGGCGACCAAAGACAGGGGATCGTCCACGAGCAGTACTTC.

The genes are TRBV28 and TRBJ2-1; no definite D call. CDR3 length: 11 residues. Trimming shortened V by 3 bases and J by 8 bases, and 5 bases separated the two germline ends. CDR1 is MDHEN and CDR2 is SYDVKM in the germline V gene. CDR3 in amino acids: CASSFRYEQFF. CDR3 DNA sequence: TGTGCCAGCAGTTTTCGGTATGAGCAGTTCTTC.

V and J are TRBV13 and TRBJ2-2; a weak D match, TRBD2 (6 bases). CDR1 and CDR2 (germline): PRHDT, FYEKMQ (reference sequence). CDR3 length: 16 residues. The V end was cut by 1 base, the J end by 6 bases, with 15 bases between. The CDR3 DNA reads TGTGCCAGCAGCTTAGTGTCGGGAGATTGGGCCGGGGAGCTGTTTTTT. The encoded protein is CASSLVSGDWAGELFF.

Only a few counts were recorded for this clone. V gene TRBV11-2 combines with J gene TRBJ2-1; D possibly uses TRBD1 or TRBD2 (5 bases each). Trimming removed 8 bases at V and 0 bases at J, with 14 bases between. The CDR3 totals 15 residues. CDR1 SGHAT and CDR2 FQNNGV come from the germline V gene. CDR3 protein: CASVDGASSYNEQFF. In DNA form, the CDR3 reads TGTGCCAGCGTGGACGGGGCCAGCTCCTACAATGAGCAGTTCTTC.

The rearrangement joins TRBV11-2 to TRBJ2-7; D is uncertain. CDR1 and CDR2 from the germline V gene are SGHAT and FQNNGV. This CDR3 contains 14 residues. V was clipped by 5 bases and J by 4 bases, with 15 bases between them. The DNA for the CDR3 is TGTGCCAGCAGCGTAGGTAGCAGCTCTTACGAGCAGTACTTC. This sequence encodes CASSVGSSSYEQYF.

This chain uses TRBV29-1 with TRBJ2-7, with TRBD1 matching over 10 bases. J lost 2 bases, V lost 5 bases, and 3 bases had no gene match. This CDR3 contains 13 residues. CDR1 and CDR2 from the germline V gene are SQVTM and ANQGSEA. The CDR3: CSVTGTGAYEQYF. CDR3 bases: TGCAGCGTTACCGGGACAGGGGCCTACGAGCAGTACTTC.

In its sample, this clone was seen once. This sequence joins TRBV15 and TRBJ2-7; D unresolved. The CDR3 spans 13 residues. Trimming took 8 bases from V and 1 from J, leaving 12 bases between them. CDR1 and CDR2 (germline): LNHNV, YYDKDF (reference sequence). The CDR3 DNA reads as TGTGCCACCTCCGACCGATTATCCTACGAGCAGTACTTC. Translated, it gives CATSDRLSYEQYF.

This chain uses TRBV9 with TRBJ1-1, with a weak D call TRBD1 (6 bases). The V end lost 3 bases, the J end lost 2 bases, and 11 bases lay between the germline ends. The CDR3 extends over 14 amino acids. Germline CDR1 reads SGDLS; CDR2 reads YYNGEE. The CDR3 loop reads CASSEGGRNTEAFF. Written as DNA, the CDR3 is TGTGCCAGCAGCGAGGGGGGCAGAAACACTGAAGCTTTCTTT.

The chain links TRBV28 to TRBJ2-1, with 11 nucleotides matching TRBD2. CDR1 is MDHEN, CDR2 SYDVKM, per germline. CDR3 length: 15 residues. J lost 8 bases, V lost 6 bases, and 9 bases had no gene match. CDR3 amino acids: CASRLAGVSGYEQFF. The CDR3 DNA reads TGTGCCAGCAGACTAGCGGGAGTGTCTGGGTATGAGCAGTTCTTC.

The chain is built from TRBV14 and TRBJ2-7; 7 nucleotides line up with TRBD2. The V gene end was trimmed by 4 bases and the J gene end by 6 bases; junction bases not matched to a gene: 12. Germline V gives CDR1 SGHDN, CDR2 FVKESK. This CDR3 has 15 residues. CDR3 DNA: TGTGCCAGCAGCCGTTTAGGGGAGGGTTTAGGCGAGCAGTACTTC. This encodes CASSRLGEGLGEQYF.